The 9 T cell receptor beta chains below were found in one sample sequenced in a study of regulatory T cells in long-lasting Graves disease. The time point denotes: newly diagnosed GD, antithyroid drugs for less than 3 months. Following extraction of RNA from PBMCs, that RNA was used to make the TCR library. Construction of TCR beta libraries relied on iRepertoire HTBI primers and on Arm-PCR targeting CDR3 regions. Via MiXCR, TCRdb re-called the multiplex PCR reads, giving one row per CDR3 protein. The top ten clones hold about 15% of a sample with 350,000 to 500,000 distinct CDR3 sequences, approximately 14% of them seen once. Separately, the same data were catalogued under a study of T cells in Graves' hyperthyroidism and ophthalmopathy.

Sequenced here: peripheral blood mononuclear cells (PBMCs), sampled at new diagnosis, from a patient treated with antithyroid drugs. The origin of the receptors is a woman aged 45 to 65 with Graves disease.

CDR3 loop: CATSDLKGARTNTGELFF. The CDR3 DNA is TGTGCCACCAGTGATTTGAAGGGGGCGCGTACGAACACCGGGGAGCTGTTTTTT. The V gene is TRBV24-1, the J gene TRBJ2-2; 7 bases map to TRBD1. CDR3 length: 18 residues. Germline V gene data show CDR1 as KGHDR and CDR2 as SFDVKD. The V segment lost 0 bases and the J segment 0 bases; nucleotides outside the gene matches: 6.

This clonotype was recorded many times. V usage is TRBV2 and J usage is TRBJ2-3; D perhaps matches TRBD2 (6 bases). The germline V and J ends were trimmed by 5 bases and 0 bases, with 15 bases remaining between them. CDR1 and CDR2 from the germline V gene are SNHLY and FYNNEI. This CDR3 region has 16 residues. CDR3 sequence reads: CASSPWTGTSTDTQYF. CDR3 in DNA: TGTGCCAGCAGTCCTTGGACGGGGACTAGCACAGATACGCAGTATTTT. The variable domain in full, completed from reference TRBV2 and TRBJ2-3, reads EPEVTQTPSHQVTQMGQEVILRCVPISNHLYFYWYRQILGQKVEFLVSFYNNEISEKSEIFDDQFSVERPDGSNFTLKIRSTKLEDSAMYFCASSPWTGTSTDTQYFGPGTRLTVL.

This clonotype was detected many times. The genes are TRBV3-1 and TRBJ2-1; 9 bases fit TRBD2. This CDR3 spans 15 amino acids. The V segment lost 6 bases and the J segment 8 bases; nucleotides outside the gene matches: 11. Germline CDR1 reads LGHDT; CDR2 reads YNNKEL (reference sequence). DNA for the CDR3: TGTGCCAGCAGACCTATAGCGGGAGTGGGCGATGAGCAGTTCTTC. Amino acids: CASRPIAGVGDEQFF.

In this sample, this clonotype turned up many times. This rearrangement joins TRBV5-1 to TRBJ2-3; TRBD2 agrees at 8 bases. The CDR3 contains 16 residues. The V and J ends lost 6 bases and 3 bases, in that order; junction bases with no gene match: 12. Germline V gene data show CDR1 as SGHRS and CDR2 as YFSETQ. In DNA, the CDR3 is TGCGCCAGCACCCAGAGGGGGGGACTAGATACAGATACGCAGTATTTT. Protein: CASTQRGGLDTDTQYF.

As for this clonotype: Possible read error: a much larger clone is one base away. V and J are TRBV20-1 and TRBJ2-3; 8 nucleotides match TRBD2. The CDR3 consists of 14 residues. The germline CDR1 and CDR2 sequences are DFQATT and SNEGSKA (reference sequence). CDR3 amino acids: CSASSGSWTDTQCF. CDR3 coding DNA: TGCAGTGCTTCCAGCGGGAGTTGGACTGATACGCAGTGTTTT.

This clonotype has at least ten counts. The chain recombines TRBV27 with TRBJ2-5; D is possibly TRBD2 (6 bases). Germline V gene data show CDR1 as MNHEY and CDR2 as SMNVEV (reference sequence). The CDR3 covers 13 residues. Trimming left V 3 bases short and J 4 bases short, with 9 bases between. The chain's CDR3 is CASSFARGETQYF. The CDR3 DNA reads TGTGCCAGCAGTTTTGCGCGGGGAGAGACCCAGTACTTC.

The chain uses TRBV9 and TRBJ1-4; TRBD1 might be the D (5 bases). Trimming removed 4 bases from V and 6 bases from J, with 16 bases in between. This CDR3 is 15 amino acids long. Germline V lookup: CDR1 SGDLS, CDR2 YYNGEE. The CDR3 DNA is TGTGCCAGCAGCCGATTCGACAGTCTACATGAAAAACTGTTTTTT. This translates into CASSRFDSLHEKLFF.

The CDR3 DNA reads as TGTGCCAGTAGTGTCCAGGGACTAGCGTTACCCTACGAGCAGTACTTC. This gives the protein CASSVQGLALPYEQYF. The chain couples TRBV19 to TRBJ2-7; 10 bases line up with TRBD2. CDR1 and CDR2 (germline): LNHDA, SQIVND (reference sequence). The CDR3 totals 16 residues. J gave up 2 bases and V 5 bases, and 9 bases lay outside the gene matches.

At least ten counts were recorded for this clonotype. The chain couples TRBV28 to TRBJ2-1, with TRBD2 identical over 11 bases. Losses at the gene ends were 4 bases for V and 4 bases for J; bases not matched to a gene: 15. Germline V gives CDR1 MDHEN, CDR2 SYDVKM. The CDR3 extends over 19 amino acids. The CDR3 DNA is TGTGCCAGCAGTTCACTTCTAACCCAGACTAGCGGGATGTACAATGAGCAGTTCTTC. As protein: CASSSLLTQTSGMYNEQFF.